The 30 T cell receptor beta chains below come from one sample, sequenced in a study of T cell responses to AZD1222 COVID-19 vaccine. Repertoires were generated with immunoSEQ multiplex PCR, while TCRdb's copy carries only in-frame clones and drops some. This sample has roughly 180,000 clones, with over 75% found just once. Sequenced here: peripheral blood, sampled on day 0 of AZD1222 vaccination. These receptors all come from an adult in good health.

This clone appeared a single time. The chain links TRBV21-1 to TRBJ2-7; TRBD1, the D gene given by the table, was not confirmed from the DNA. TRBV21-1 is reported as a pseudogene. This CDR3 is built from 12 residues. The CDR3 spells CASRTDSYEQYF. The CDR3 DNA reads as TGTGCCAGCAGGACAGATTCCTACGAGCAGTACTTC.

The genes are TRBV9 and TRBJ1-1; 11 bases align to TRBD1. J was trimmed by 10 bases and V by 1 base; bases with no gene match: 9. This CDR3 is 15 amino acids long. CDR1 is SGDLS and CDR2 is YYNGEE in the germline V gene. The CDR3 sequence: CASSVSPGQGEVAFF. The CDR3 DNA sequence: TGTGCCAGCAGCGTATCCCCGGGACAGGGGGAAGTAGCTTTCTTT. Combining the CDR3 with reference TRBV9 and TRBJ1-1 gives the whole variable domain DSGVTQTPKHLITATGQRVTLRCSPRSGDLSVYWYQQSLDQGLQFLIQYYNGEERAKGNILERFSAQQFPDLHSELNLSSLELGDSALYFCASSVSPGQGEVAFFGQGTRLTVV.

The J gene is TRBJ2-3, the V gene TRBV18; D is perhaps TRBD2 (5 bases). The CDR3 sequence is 13 residues long. V lost 2 bases and J 6 bases, leaving 9 bases between the germline ends. Germline V gene lookup returns CDR1 KGHSH and CDR2 LQKENI. Here the CDR3 reads CASSPNVADTQYF. In DNA, the CDR3 is TGTGCCAGCTCACCAAATGTAGCGGATACGCAGTATTTT.

This clone appeared once. One end of the junction fails to match germline, which may point to a read error. The gene calls are TRBV2 and TRBJ2-7; D perhaps matches TRBD1 (6 bases). This CDR3 is built from 13 residues. Per the germline V gene, CDR1 is SNHLY and CDR2 is FYNNEI. This CDR3 is CASSEDSTYVQYF. The CDR3 DNA follows: TGTGCCAGCAGTGAGGACAGCACGTACGTGCAGTACTTC.

This clone was recorded a few times. This chain connects TRBV5-6 to TRBJ2-3; 9 bases match TRBD2. With V trimmed by 0 bases and J by 1 base, 3 bases remained unmatched. The CDR3 has 16 residues. Germline CDR1 reads SGHDT; CDR2 reads YYEEEE. CDR3 region: CASSLVTSGRTDTQYF. The CDR3 DNA reads TGTGCCAGCAGCTTGGTTACTAGCGGGCGCACAGATACGCAGTATTTT.

The chain is built from TRBV11-1 and TRBJ1-5; 10 nucleotides match TRBD1. This CDR3 comprises 15 residues. After removal of 5 bases from V and 5 bases from J, the junction contained 6 bases not matched to a gene. In germline, CDR1 is SGHAT, CDR2 FQDESV (reference sequence). CDR3 in DNA: TGTGCCAGCAGCCGCACCGGGACAGGGGATCAGCCCCAGCATTTT. Translated: CASSRTGTGDQPQHF.

This clone has just a few counts. This rearrangement joins TRBV19 to TRBJ2-7; D is possibly TRBD1 or TRBD2 (5 bases each). Germline V gene lookup returns CDR1 LNHDA and CDR2 SQIVND (reference sequence). CDR3 size: 14 residues. The V gene lost 3 bases and the J gene lost 3 bases, with 12 bases spanning the gap. The CDR3 DNA reads as TGTGCCAGTAGTATGAGGGGTGTCAACTACGAGCAGTACTTC. It is translated as CASSMRGVNYEQYF.

This sequence joins TRBV7-3 and TRBJ2-3; D is perhaps TRBD2 (6 bases). The germline V gene has CDR1 SGHTA and CDR2 FQGTGA. This CDR3 is built from 16 residues. The ends were cut back, 2 bases at V and 3 bases at J, with 15 bases in the middle. The CDR3 here is CASSLQPGGGTDTQYF. The CDR3 bases are TGTGCCAGCAGCTTACAGCCAGGTGGAGGGACAGATACGCAGTATTTT.

The CDR3 sequence: CASSQVAGGETQYF. In nucleotides, the CDR3 is TGCGCCAGCAGCCAAGTAGCGGGGGGAGAGACCCAGTACTTC. The rearrangement uses TRBV4-1 and TRBJ2-5, with 10 bases aligning to TRBD2. The CDR3 consists of 14 residues. Germline CDR1 reads MGHRA; CDR2 reads YSYEKL. V shed 1 base and J 4 bases; nucleotides not matched to a gene: 0.

V usage is TRBV12-3 or TRBV12-4 and J usage is TRBJ2-1; D uncertain. The germline V and J ends were trimmed by 6 bases and 1 base, with 4 bases remaining between them. The CDR3 extends over 12 amino acids. CDR3 nucleotide sequence: TGTGCCAGCAGCTGGTCCTACAATGAGCAGTTCTTC. Its translation: CASSWSYNEQFF.

The V and J genes are TRBV13 and TRBJ2-5; 12 positions match TRBD2. The CDR3 is made up of 15 amino acids. The germline V gene encodes CDR1 PRHDT and CDR2 FYEKMQ (reference sequence). The trim removed 5 bases at V and 1 base at J, leaving 2 bases unmatched. CDR3: CASSTSGGPQETQYF. The CDR3 region has the DNA TGTGCCAGCAGCACTAGCGGGGGGCCCCAAGAGACCCAGTACTTC.

This chain uses TRBV19 with TRBJ1-3; weak D call: TRBD1 (6 bases). The germline V and J ends were trimmed by 4 bases and 5 bases, with 12 bases remaining between them. The germline V gene encodes CDR1 LNHDA and CDR2 SQIVND (reference sequence). This CDR3 region has 14 residues. This CDR3 reads CASSTTGRRNTIYF. DNA of the CDR3: TGTGCCAGTAGTACCACAGGGAGGAGAAACACCATATATTTT.

The chain employs TRBV10-3 and TRBJ2-6; D uncertain. The CDR3 has 15 residues. The V end lost 2 bases, the J end lost 2 bases, and 7 bases lay between the germline ends. Per germline, CDR1 ENHRY and CDR2 SYGVKD. In nucleotides, the CDR3 is TGTGCCATCAGTGAGCTCAGTACTGGGGCCAACGTCCTGACTTTC. Translation gives CAISELSTGANVLTF.

The J gene is TRBJ2-1, the V gene TRBV9; 9 bases are shared with TRBD2. This CDR3 region has 16 residues. Trimming took 0 bases from V and 8 from J; bases not matched to a gene: 9. CDR1 SGDLS and CDR2 YYNGEE come from the germline V gene. The CDR3, as DNA: TGTGCCAGCAGCGTAGTAAGCGGGGGGCTCCTTTATGAGCAGTTCTTC. As protein: CASSVVSGGLLYEQFF.

This chain uses TRBV7-2 with TRBJ1-1; no clear D. V shed 2 bases and J shed 6 bases, with 16 bases lying between them. The germline CDR1 and CDR2 sequences are SGHTA and FQGNSA. The CDR3 length is 15 residues. The CDR3 region has the DNA TGTGCCAGCAGCTTATCTTTCAACCGCAACGCTGAAGCTTTCTTT. Translated: CASSLSFNRNAEAFF.

V usage is TRBV14 and J usage is TRBJ2-2, with D unclear. Germline CDR1 is SGHDN and CDR2 is FVKESK. Trimming cost V 1 base and J 4 bases, with 13 bases left between them. The CDR3 has 16 amino acids. The CDR3 region has the DNA TGTGCCAGCAGCCAAGCTCGCGACCCAATCACCGGGGAGCTGTTTTTT. Its translation is CASSQARDPITGELFF.

The rearrangement links TRBV27 to TRBJ2-3; D gene ambiguous. Germline CDR1 MNHEY, CDR2 SMNVEV (reference sequence). V dropped 1 base and J dropped 4 bases, with 15 bases sitting between them. The CDR3 extends over 16 amino acids. This CDR3 reads CASSLFMQVKADTQYF. CDR3 DNA sequence: TGTGCCAGCAGTTTATTCATGCAGGTTAAGGCAGATACGCAGTATTTT.

V is TRBV7-2 and J is TRBJ2-1, with no clear D. Germline V gene sequence: CDR1 SGHTA, CDR2 FQGNSA. The CDR3 covers 14 residues. Trimming pared 0 bases from V and 8 bases from J, leaving 11 bases between. The chain's CDR3 is CASSLARAADEQFF. The CDR3 bases are TGTGCCAGCAGCTTAGCGCGCGCCGCGGATGAGCAGTTCTTC.

V gene TRBV10-3 combines with J gene TRBJ2-1; D is undetermined. Deletions cut 4 bases from V and 5 bases from J, with 18 bases between. This CDR3 region has 16 residues. The V gene's germline CDR1 is ENHRY and CDR2 SYGVKD. The CDR3 coding sequence is TGTGCCATCAGTGTTGGTAGTGGCAGGAGTAACAATGAGCAGTTCTTC. As protein: CAISVGSGRSNNEQFF.

The chain has TRBV7-9 and TRBJ2-1; 7 bases are a match to TRBD1. Germline CDR1 is SEHNR and CDR2 is FQNEAQ (reference sequence). This CDR3 region has 13 residues. Trimming at V came to 5 bases and at J to 16 bases, leaving 14 bases not matched to a gene. The CDR3 region has the DNA TGTGCCAGCAGCGAACTGACAGGGCAGGGGTTTTTCTTC. This translates into CASSELTGQGFFF.

The chain joins TRBV19 to TRBJ1-1; TRBD1 matches at 7 bases. The germline gives CDR1 LNHDA, CDR2 SQIVND (reference sequence). The CDR3 runs 14 residues. V shed 5 bases, J shed 1 base, and the junction held 4 bases outside the gene matches. The CDR3 region has the DNA TGTGCCAGTAGTTCAGGGGGAGAGAACACTGAAGCTTTCTTT. As protein: CASSSGGENTEAFF.

The chain carries TRBV10-3 and TRBJ1-5; no clear D. Germline values: CDR1 ENHRY, CDR2 SYGVKD. The CDR3 has 14 residues. V shed 0 bases and J shed 7 bases, with 10 bases lying between them. The CDR3 bases are TGTGCCATCAGTGAGTCGTCTGGAAACCAGCCCCAGCATTTT. Translated, it gives CAISESSGNQPQHF.

This clone has a single count. The chain employs TRBV19 and TRBJ1-3; no clear D gene. V was clipped by 6 bases and J by 0 bases, with 15 bases between them. The CDR3 contains 16 residues. Germline values: CDR1 LNHDA, CDR2 SQIVND (reference sequence). CDR3 DNA: TGTGCCAGTAGCCACCTGAAGGTCCTCTCTGGAAACACCATATATTTT. Protein product: CASSHLKVLSGNTIYF.

This chain joins TRBV15 and TRBJ2-1; unclear D gene. The germline V gene has CDR1 LNHNV and CDR2 YYDKDF (reference sequence). With 0 bases removed from V and 3 bases from J, the gap between germline ends came to 3 bases. CDR3 length equals 13 residues. The CDR3 here is CATSRDSYNEQFF. The CDR3 bases are TGTGCCACCAGCAGAGATAGCTACAATGAGCAGTTCTTC. Together with reference TRBV15 and TRBJ2-1, the CDR3 gives the full variable domain: DAMVIQNPRYQVTQFGKPVTLSCSQTLNHNVMYWYQQKSSQAPKLLFHYYDKDFNNEADTPDNFQSRRPNTSFCFLDIRSPGLGDTAMYLCATSRDSYNEQFFGPGTRLTVL.

Only one count was recorded for this clone. The chain links TRBV2 to TRBJ1-5; D gene unclear. V was shortened by 2 bases and J by 5 bases, with 13 bases between the two germline ends. The CDR3 is 15 amino acids. CDR1 SNHLY and CDR2 FYNNEI come from the germline V gene. CDR3 region: CASSESQEPHQPQHF. The CDR3 DNA is TGTGCCAGCAGTGAATCCCAGGAACCCCATCAGCCCCAGCATTTT.

The chain has TRBV11-1 and TRBJ2-2, with D possibly being TRBD1 (5 bases). Trimming removed 4 bases from V and 6 bases from J, with 15 bases in between. There are 15 residues in the CDR3. Germline-derived CDR1 and CDR2 are SGHAT and FQDESV (reference sequence). The DNA for the CDR3 is TGTGCCAGCAGCTCCTACCCCAGGGTCCCCGGGGAGCTGTTTTTT. Its translation: CASSSYPRVPGELFF. The variable domain in full, with the rest retrieved from reference TRBV11-1 and TRBJ2-2, is EAEVAQSPRYKITEKSQAVAFWCDPISGHATLYWYRQILGQGPELLVQFQDESVVDDSQLPKDRFSAERLKGVDSTLKIQPAELGDSAMYLCASSSYPRVPGELFFGEGSRLTVL.

The rearrangement uses TRBV30 and TRBJ2-1; 10 bases are a match to TRBD1. J lost 3 bases, V lost 4 bases, and 3 bases had no gene match. Germline CDR1 GTSNPN, CDR2 SVGIG (reference sequence). The CDR3 has 14 amino acids. The CDR3 sequence is CAWIRDRGYNEQFF. The CDR3, as DNA: TGTGCCTGGATTCGGGACAGGGGCTACAATGAGCAGTTCTTC.

This clone was counted between two and nine times. The chain recombines TRBV15 with TRBJ2-7; D is possibly TRBD1 or TRBD2 (6 bases each). CDR3 length: 16 amino acids. Germline CDR1 LNHNV, CDR2 YYDKDF (reference sequence). Trimming pared 1 base from V and 4 bases from J, leaving 17 bases between. CDR3 residues: CATSRGGRGPPYEQYF. The CDR3 bases are TGTGCCACCAGCAGAGGGGGGCGGGGACCGCCTTACGAGCAGTACTTC.

The chain recombines TRBV10-1 with TRBJ1-5; D call uncertain. Germline values: CDR1 WNHNN, CDR2 SYGVQD (reference sequence). V was cut by 2 bases and J by 6 bases, with 8 bases left in between. CDR3 size: 13 residues. The CDR3 sequence is CASSESGPQPQHF. Here the CDR3 DNA reads TGCGCCAGCAGTGAGAGCGGGCCTCAGCCCCAGCATTTT.

The chain has TRBV5-4 and TRBJ2-3; D is unclear. Germline V gene sequence: CDR1 SGHNT, CDR2 YYREEE (reference sequence). The V end lost 1 base, the J end lost 4 bases, and 10 bases lay between the germline ends. The CDR3 is 14 residues long. This CDR3 reads CASSLMSMADTQYF. The CDR3 DNA reads as TGTGCCAGCAGCTTGATGTCTATGGCAGATACGCAGTATTTT.